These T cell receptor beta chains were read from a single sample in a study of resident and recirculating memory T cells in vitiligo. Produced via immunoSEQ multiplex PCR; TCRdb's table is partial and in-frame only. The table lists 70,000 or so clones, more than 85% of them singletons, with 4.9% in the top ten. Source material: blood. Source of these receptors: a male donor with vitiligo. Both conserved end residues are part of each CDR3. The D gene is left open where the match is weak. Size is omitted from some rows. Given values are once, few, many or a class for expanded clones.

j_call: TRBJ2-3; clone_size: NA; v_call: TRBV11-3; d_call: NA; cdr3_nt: TGTGCCAGCAGCTTAAACGGGGGCACAGATACGCAGTATTTT; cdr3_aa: CASSLNGGTDTQYF
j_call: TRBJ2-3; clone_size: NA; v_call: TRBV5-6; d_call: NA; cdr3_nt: TGTGCCAGCAGCTTTTCAGGCACAGATACGCAGTATTTT; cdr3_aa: CASSFSGTDTQYF
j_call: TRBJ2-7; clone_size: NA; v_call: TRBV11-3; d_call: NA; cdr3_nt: TGTGCCAGCAGCCGTTGGGACTCCCCCTACGAGCAGTACTTC; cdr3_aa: CASSRWDSPYEQYF
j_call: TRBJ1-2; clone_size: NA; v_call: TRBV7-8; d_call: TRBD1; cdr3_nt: TGTGCCAGCAGCGACCTAGGGGGACAGGCCTTCTATGGCTACACCTTC; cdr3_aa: CASSDLGGQAFYGYTF
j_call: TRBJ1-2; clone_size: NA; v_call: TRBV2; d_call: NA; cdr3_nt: TGTGCCAGCAGTGCCACAGGATTCTATGGCTACACCTTC; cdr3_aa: CASSATGFYGYTF
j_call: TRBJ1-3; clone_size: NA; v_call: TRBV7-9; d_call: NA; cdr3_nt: TGTGCCAGCAGCTCCCCAGCCAGGGAAGGTGGAAACACCATATATTTT; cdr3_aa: CASSSPAREGGNTIYF
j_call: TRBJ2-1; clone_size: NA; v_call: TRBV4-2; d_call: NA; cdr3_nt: TGTGCCAGCAGCCAAGAGCTTAGCTCCTACAATGAGCAGTTCTTC; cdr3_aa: CASSQELSSYNEQFF
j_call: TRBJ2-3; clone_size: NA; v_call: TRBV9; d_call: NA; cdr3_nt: TGTGCCAGCAGCGTAGGGGTAGTGACACCAGATACGCAGTATTTT; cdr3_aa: CASSVGVVTPDTQYF
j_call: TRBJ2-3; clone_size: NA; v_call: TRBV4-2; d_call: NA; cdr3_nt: TGTGCCAGCAGCCAAGACGTACAGGGAGCAGATACGCAGTATTTT; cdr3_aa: CASSQDVQGADTQYF
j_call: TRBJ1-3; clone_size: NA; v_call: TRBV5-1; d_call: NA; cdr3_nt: TGCGCCAGCAGCTTGCAAGCTTTCGTCTCTGCAAACACCATATATTTT; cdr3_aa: CASSLQAFVSANTIYF
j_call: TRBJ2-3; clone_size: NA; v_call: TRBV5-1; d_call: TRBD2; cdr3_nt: TGCGCCAGCAGCTTACCTAGCGGGGGCTCAGATACGCAGTATTTT; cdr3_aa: CASSLPSGGSDTQYF
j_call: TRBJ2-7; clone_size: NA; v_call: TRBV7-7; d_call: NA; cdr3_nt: TGTGCCAGCAGCCCCACCCCCGGGGGTTACGAGCAGTACTTC; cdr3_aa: CASSPTPGGYEQYF
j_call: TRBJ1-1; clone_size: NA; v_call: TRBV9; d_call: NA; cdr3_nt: TGTGCCAGCAGCGTAGAGGGGAGGCAGGAAGACCCCGAAGCTTTCTTT; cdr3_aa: CASSVEGRQEDPEAFF
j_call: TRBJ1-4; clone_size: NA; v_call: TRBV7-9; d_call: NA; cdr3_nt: TGTGCCAGCAGCTTAGTGTCCCTTAATGAAAAACTGTTTTTT; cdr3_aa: CASSLVSLNEKLFF
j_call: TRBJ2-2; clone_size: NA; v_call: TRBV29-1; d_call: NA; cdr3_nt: TGCAGCGTTGCCCGAGGGTTGACCGGGGAGCTGTTTTTT; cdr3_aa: CSVARGLTGELFF
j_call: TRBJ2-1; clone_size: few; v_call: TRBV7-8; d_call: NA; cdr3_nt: TGTGCCAGCAGCTCCATACCGAAGGGGGGGGGACACAATGAGCAGTTCTTC; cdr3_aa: CASSSIPKGGGHNEQFF
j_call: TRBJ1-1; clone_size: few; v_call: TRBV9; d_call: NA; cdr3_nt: TGTGCCAGCAGCGCCCTTAAACGGGGGACTGAAGCTTTCTTT; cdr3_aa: CASSALKRGTEAFF
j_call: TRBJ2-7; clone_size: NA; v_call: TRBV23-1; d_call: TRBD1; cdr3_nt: TGCGCCAGCAGTCAGGGACAGGGACCCCACGAGCAGTACTTC; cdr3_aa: CASSQGQGPHEQYF
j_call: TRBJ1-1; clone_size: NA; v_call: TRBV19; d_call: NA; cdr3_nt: TGTGCCAGTAGTTACTTGGCAGGGTTGGCTTTCTTT; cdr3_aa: CASSYLAGLAFF
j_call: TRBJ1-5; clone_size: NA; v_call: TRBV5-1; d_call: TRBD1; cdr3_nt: TGCGCCAGCAGCTCCGGGACAGGGACTAGCAATCAGCCCCAGCATTTT; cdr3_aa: CASSSGTGTSNQPQHF
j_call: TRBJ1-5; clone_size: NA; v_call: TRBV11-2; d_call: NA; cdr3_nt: TGTGCCAGCAGCTTACGCGCCGGTAGCAATCAGCCCCAGCATTTT; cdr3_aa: CASSLRAGSNQPQHF
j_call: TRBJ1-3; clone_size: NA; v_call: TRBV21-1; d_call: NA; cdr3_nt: TGTGCCAGCAGCTTCTTTCCTGGAAACACCATATATTTT; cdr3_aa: CASSFFPGNTIYF
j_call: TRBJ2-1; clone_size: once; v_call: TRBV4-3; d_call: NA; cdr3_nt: TGCGCCAGCAGCCAAGAATCAGGGCGGGGCAATGAGCAGTTCTTC; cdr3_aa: CASSQESGRGNEQFF
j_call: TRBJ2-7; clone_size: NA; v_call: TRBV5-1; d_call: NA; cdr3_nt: TGCGCCAGCAGTGGGGACTTTCTCTACGAGCAGTACTTC; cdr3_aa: CASSGDFLYEQYF
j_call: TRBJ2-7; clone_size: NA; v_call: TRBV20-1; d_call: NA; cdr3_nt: TGCAGTGCTAGGGACAGCTACGAGCAGTACTTC; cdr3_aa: CSARDSYEQYF
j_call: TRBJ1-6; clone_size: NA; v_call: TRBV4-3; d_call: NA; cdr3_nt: TGCGCCAGCAGCCAAGATACAGGGCGTTCACCCCTCCACTTT; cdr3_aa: CASSQDTGRSPLHF
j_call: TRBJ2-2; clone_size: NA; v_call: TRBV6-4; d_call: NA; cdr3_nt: TGTGCCAGCTCAAACGACAGGCGCACCGGGGAGCTGTTTTTT; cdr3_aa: CASSNDRRTGELFF
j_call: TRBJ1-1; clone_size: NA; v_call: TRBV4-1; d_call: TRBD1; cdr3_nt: TGCGCCAGCAGCCCAGTCGGGGACAGGGGATACACTGAAGCTTTCTTT; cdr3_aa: CASSPVGDRGYTEAFF
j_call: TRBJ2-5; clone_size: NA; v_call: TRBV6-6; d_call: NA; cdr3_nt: TGTGCCAGCAGTCCCTCGTCGGAGACCCAGTACTTC; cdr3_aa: CASSPSSETQYF
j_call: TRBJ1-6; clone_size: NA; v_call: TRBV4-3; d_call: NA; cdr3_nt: TGCGCCAGCAGCCAGGCTGGACAGTTAAATTCACCCCTCCACTTT; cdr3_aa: CASSQAGQLNSPLHF
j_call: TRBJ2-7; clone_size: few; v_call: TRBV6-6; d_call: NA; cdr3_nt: TGTGCCAGCAGTTTCGACGGGTACGAGCAGTACTTC; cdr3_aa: CASSFDGYEQYF
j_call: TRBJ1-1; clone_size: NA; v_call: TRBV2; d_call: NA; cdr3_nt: TGTGCCGGTTACGTCGGGTACACTGAAGCTTTCTTT; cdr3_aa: CAGYVGYTEAFF
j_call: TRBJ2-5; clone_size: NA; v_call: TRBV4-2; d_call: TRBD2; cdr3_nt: TGTGCCAGCAGCCAAGATACTAGCGGGGGGGCCGAGACCCAGTACTTC; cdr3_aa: CASSQDTSGGAETQYF
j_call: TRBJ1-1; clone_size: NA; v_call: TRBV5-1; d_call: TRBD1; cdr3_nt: TGCGCCAGCAGCGGAGACAGGGTGGGGACTGAAGCTTTCTTT; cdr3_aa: CASSGDRVGTEAFF
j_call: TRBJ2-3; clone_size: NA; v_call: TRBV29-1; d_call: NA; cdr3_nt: TGCAGCGTTGAATTCAGGGGAGGGGCAGATACGCAGTATTTT; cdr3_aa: CSVEFRGGADTQYF
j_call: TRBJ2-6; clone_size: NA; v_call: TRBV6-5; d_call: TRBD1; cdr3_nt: TGTGCCAGCAGTTACTCGACAGGGACCGGGGCCAACGTCCTGACTTTC; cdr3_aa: CASSYSTGTGANVLTF
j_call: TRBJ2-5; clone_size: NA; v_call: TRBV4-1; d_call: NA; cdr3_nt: TGCGCCAGCAGCCAAGATCCTAGTTCGTACCAAGAGACCCAGTACTTC; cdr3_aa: CASSQDPSSYQETQYF
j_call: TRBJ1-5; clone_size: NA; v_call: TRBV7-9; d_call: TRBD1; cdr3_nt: TGTGCCAGCAGCCCGACAGGGAGCAATCAGCCCCAGCATTTT; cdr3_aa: CASSPTGSNQPQHF
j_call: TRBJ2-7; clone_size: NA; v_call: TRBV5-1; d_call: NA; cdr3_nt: TGCGCCAGCAGCTTGGAAGGGAGCTACGAGCAGTACTTC; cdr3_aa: CASSLEGSYEQYF
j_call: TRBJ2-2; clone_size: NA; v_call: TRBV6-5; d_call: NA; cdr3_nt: TGTGCCAGCAGTTACGGACTGCCCGGGGAGCTGTTTTTT; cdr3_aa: CASSYGLPGELFF
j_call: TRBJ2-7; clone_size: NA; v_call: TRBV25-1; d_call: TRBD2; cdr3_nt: TGTGCCAGCAGTGAATCGGGGGGGGCCTACGAGCAGTGCTTC; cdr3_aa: CASSESGGAYEQCF
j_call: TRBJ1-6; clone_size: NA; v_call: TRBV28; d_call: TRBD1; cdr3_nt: TGTGCCAGCAGCCGAGCGGACAGGGATAATTCACCCCTCCACTTT; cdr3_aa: CASSRADRDNSPLHF
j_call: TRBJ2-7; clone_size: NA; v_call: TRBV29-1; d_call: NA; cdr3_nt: TGCAGCGTTGAATCCCAGGGGAAGACCTACGAGCAGTACTTC; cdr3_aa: CSVESQGKTYEQYF
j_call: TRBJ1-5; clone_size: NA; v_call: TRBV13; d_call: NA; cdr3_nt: TGTGCCAGCAGCTTAGGAACGGCGGGATCTCAGCCCCAGCATTTT; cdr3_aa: CASSLGTAGSQPQHF
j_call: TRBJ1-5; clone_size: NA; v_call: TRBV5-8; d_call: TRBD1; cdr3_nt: TGTGCCAGCAGCTCCCCAACCCAAAGACAGGGGGCAAAGCCCCAGCATTTT; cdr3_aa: CASSSPTQRQGAKPQHF